These 19 T cell receptor beta chains were sequenced from one sample in a study of shared clonotypes between healthy human individuals. Sequencing was performed with immunoSEQ multiplex PCR; in TCRdb, only in-frame clones are kept and a portion is missing. The sample includes approximately 2,200,000 clones, about 92% of them seen just once. CD45RO-negative CD8 cells positively selected for CCR7 made up the naive population, which excluded terminally differentiated effector memory CD45RA+ cells. Sequencing was carried out using naive CD8+ T cells from PBMCs. Every receptor here comes from a man between 18 and 29 years old in good health. Some clones in this sample may be carry-over from other donors' samples.

The CDR3: CASSSRHSRIGNQPQHF. The CDR3 nucleotides read TGTGCCAGTAGTTCCCGACATTCGAGAATTGGCAATCAGCCCCAGCATTTT. The chain carries TRBV19 and TRBJ1-5; D is unclear. The CDR3 consists of 17 residues. CDR1 and CDR2 (germline): LNHDA, SQIVND (reference sequence). V dropped 5 bases and J dropped 2 bases, with 19 bases sitting between them.

J is TRBJ1-4 and V is TRBV10-3, with D uncertain. The V end was cut by 11 bases, the J end by 7 bases, with 20 bases between. The CDR3 consists of 14 residues. Germline CDR1 and CDR2: ENHRY and SYGVKD. CDR3 residues: CASRNDGLSEKLFF. CDR3 bases: TGTGCCTCACGAAATGACGGCCTTAGTGAAAAACTGTTTTTT.

The rearrangement uses TRBV9 and TRBJ2-2; D remains unclear. From germline, CDR1 is SGDLS and CDR2 YYNGEE. The CDR3 sequence is 15 residues long. Trimming shortened V by 0 bases and J by 1 base, and 7 bases separated the two germline ends. CDR3 DNA sequence: TGTGCCAGCAGCGTAGTTAGTCGGAACACCGGGGAGCTGTTTTTT. As protein: CASSVVSRNTGELFF.

Notes on this clone: Other DNA variants within this sample encode the same CDR3. The chain has TRBV7-9 and TRBJ1-1; tentative D call: TRBD1 (6 bases). The CDR3 is 14 amino acids. Germline V gene lookup returns CDR1 SEHNR and CDR2 FQNEAQ (reference sequence). Between the trimmed V and J ends, which lost 5 bases and 0 bases, there was a span of 10 bases. CDR3 DNA: TGTGCCAGCAGCCTCACAGGGCTGAACACTGAAGCTTTCTTT. Protein sequence: CASSLTGLNTEAFF.

V gene TRBV18 combines with J gene TRBJ2-7; D gene unclear. The V and J ends lost 3 bases and 5 bases respectively, with 14 bases between them. The CDR3 has 14 residues. In germline, CDR1 is KGHSH, CDR2 LQKENI. CDR3 sequence: CASSPAARSHEQYF. In DNA, the CDR3 is TGTGCCAGCTCACCGGCGGCTCGCAGCCACGAGCAGTACTTC.

The chain joins TRBV7-9 to TRBJ2-5, with TRBD1 matching 10 bases. Germline assignment: CDR1 SEHNR and CDR2 FQNEAQ (reference sequence). The CDR3 is made up of 16 amino acids. The J segment lost 4 bases and the V segment lost 5 bases, leaving 10 bases of the junction unmatched. CDR3 region: CASSNPTGGLGETQYF. CDR3 bases: TGTGCCAGCAGCAACCCGACAGGGGGCTTAGGAGAGACCCAGTACTTC.

The chain joins TRBV7-8 to TRBJ2-7; D is unclear. The CDR3 contains 17 residues. The V gene's germline CDR1 is SGHVS and CDR2 FQNEAQ. The V gene lost 3 bases and the J gene lost 2 bases, with 20 bases spanning the gap. This CDR3 reads CASSFFADGELTYEQYF. CDR3 DNA sequence: TGTGCCAGCAGCTTTTTCGCGGACGGAGAATTAACCTACGAGCAGTACTTC.

This rearrangement joins TRBV19 to TRBJ1-1; D might be TRBD1 (5 bases). Germline V gene data show CDR1 as LNHDA and CDR2 as SQIVND (reference sequence). The CDR3 is 15 residues long. V lost 9 bases and J lost 0, with 17 bases in between. CDR3 residues: CASTSGRAMNTEAFF. CDR3 bases: TGTGCCAGCACCTCAGGGAGGGCGATGAACACTGAAGCTTTCTTT.

This sequence joins TRBV27 and TRBJ2-6; D remains unclear. Germline CDR1 MNHEY, CDR2 SMNVEV (reference sequence). This CDR3 spans 15 amino acids. Trimming stripped 5 bases from V and 0 bases from J, with 8 bases between. CDR3 nucleotide sequence: TGTGCCAGCAGTCACGTGGGCTCTGGGGCCAACGTCCTGACTTTC. Amino acids: CASSHVGSGANVLTF.

This clone was detected once. The chain combines TRBV28 with TRBJ2-7; maybe TRBD2 (6 bases). Germline assignment: CDR1 MDHEN and CDR2 SYDVKM. This CDR3 comprises 17 residues. Deletions cut 5 bases from V and 4 bases from J, with 24 bases between. The CDR3: CASSPLPGGTRSYEQYF. CDR3 nucleotide sequence: TGTGCCAGCAGTCCCCTCCCGGGCGGGACCAGATCTTACGAGCAGTACTTC.

The chain has TRBV11-2 and TRBJ2-2; D perhaps matches TRBD1 (5 bases). V was shortened by 5 bases and J by 3 bases, with 19 bases between the two germline ends. Per the germline V gene, CDR1 is SGHAT and CDR2 is FQNNGV. The CDR3 runs 17 residues. The CDR3: CASSTPRRGSYTGELFF. In nucleotides, the CDR3 is TGTGCCAGCAGCACCCCCCGAAGGGGTTCGTACACCGGGGAGCTGTTTTTT.

The rearrangement links TRBV28 to TRBJ2-1; D is unclear. The CDR3 covers 13 residues. V dropped 1 base and J dropped 4 bases, with 5 bases sitting between them. The germline V gene encodes CDR1 MDHEN and CDR2 SYDVKM. This CDR3 reads CASSLFSYNEQFF. The CDR3 bases are TGTGCCAGCAGTTTATTCTCTTACAATGAGCAGTTCTTC.

The chain links TRBV30 to TRBJ2-7; TRBD1 might be the D (5 bases). Germline CDR1 GTSNPN, CDR2 SVGIG (reference sequence). This CDR3 spans 14 amino acids. The V end was cut by 2 bases, the J end by 0 bases, with 11 bases between. The CDR3 region has the DNA TGTGCCTGGAGTCTGGACATCGCCTCCTACGAGCAGTACTTC. This sequence encodes CAWSLDIASYEQYF.

The chain employs TRBV15 and TRBJ1-5; no firm D call. The CDR3 has 14 amino acids. Looked up from germline, CDR1 is LNHNV and CDR2 is YYDKDF (reference sequence). Between the trimmed V and J ends, which lost 7 bases and 2 bases, there was a span of 12 bases. Written as DNA, the CDR3 is TGTGCCACCAAACTGAAGGACGGCAATCAGCCCCAGCATTTT. Protein product: CATKLKDGNQPQHF.

This clone was found a few times. The same CDR3 can be traced to other DNA sequences in this sample. The chain has TRBV30 and TRBJ1-2, with TRBD1 as a possible D gene (6 bases). Trimming left V 0 bases short and J 6 bases short, with 8 bases between. CDR3 length: 12 amino acids. The germline gives CDR1 GTSNPN, CDR2 SVGIG (reference sequence). CDR3 in DNA: TGTGCCTGGAGTGTACCAGGGGATGGCTACACCTTC. It codes for CAWSVPGDGYTF.

This clone occurred once. The chain carries TRBV27 and TRBJ2-7, with TRBD2 as a possible D gene (5 bases). Trimming removed 3 bases from V and 2 bases from J, with 14 bases in between. This CDR3 spans 15 amino acids. Germline CDR1 reads MNHEY; CDR2 reads SMNVEV (reference sequence). This CDR3 is CASSFRDTGAYEQYF. The CDR3 DNA is TGTGCCAGCAGTTTTCGAGACACCGGGGCCTACGAGCAGTACTTC.

V and J are TRBV5-6 and TRBJ1-1, with D uncertain. Germline CDR1 SGHDT, CDR2 YYEEEE. CDR3 length: 13 amino acids. V shed 3 bases and J shed 3 bases, with 9 bases lying between them. CDR3 DNA: TGTGCCAGCAGCTCCCCCCTCGACACTGAAGCTTTCTTT. This translates into CASSSPLDTEAFF. Drawing the rest from reference TRBV5-6 and TRBJ1-1, the complete variable domain is DAGVTQSPTHLIKTRGQQVTLRCSPKSGHDTVSWYQQALGQGPQFIFQYYEEEERQRGNFPDRFSGHQFPNYSSELNVNALLLGDSALYLCASSSPLDTEAFFGQGTRLTVV.

The CDR3: CASSEWVVSYNEQFF. The CDR3, as DNA: TGTGCCAGCAGTGAATGGGTAGTTTCCTACAATGAGCAGTTCTTC. The genes are TRBV2 and TRBJ2-1; D gene uncertain. Trimming pared 2 bases from V and 1 base from J, leaving 9 bases between. This CDR3 is 15 amino acids long. The germline gives CDR1 SNHLY, CDR2 FYNNEI.

V gene TRBV7-9 combines with J gene TRBJ2-1; 9 bases line up with TRBD2. CDR3 length: 17 amino acids. The V segment lost 4 bases and the J segment 5 bases; nucleotides outside the gene matches: 12. Per the germline V gene, CDR1 is SEHNR and CDR2 is FQNEAQ (reference sequence). This chain's CDR3 is CASSWALAGPWHNEQFF. CDR3 nucleotide sequence: TGTGCCAGCAGCTGGGCTCTAGCGGGGCCCTGGCACAATGAGCAGTTCTTC.